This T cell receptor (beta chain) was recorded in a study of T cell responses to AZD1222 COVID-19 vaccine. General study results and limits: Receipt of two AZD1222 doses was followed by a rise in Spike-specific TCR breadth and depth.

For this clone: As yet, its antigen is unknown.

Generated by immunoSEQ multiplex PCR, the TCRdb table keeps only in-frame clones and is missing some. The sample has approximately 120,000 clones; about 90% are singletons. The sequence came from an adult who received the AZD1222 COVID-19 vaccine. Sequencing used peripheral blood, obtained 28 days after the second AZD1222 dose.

In DNA, the CDR3 is TGTGCCAGCAGCGCCCGCCATAGTGGGGGGGGAACCTCCTACAATGAGCAGTTCTTC. As protein: CASSARHSGGGTSYNEQFF. The chain employs TRBV6-4 and TRBJ2-1; 7 bases are shared with TRBD2. The CDR3 sequence is 19 residues long. V lost 6 bases to trimming and J lost 0 bases; unmatched junction nucleotides: 17. Germline V CDR1 and CDR2: MRHNA, SNTAGT.